This T cell receptor (beta chain) derives from a study of PD-L1 blockade in urothelial cancer. Study details: About 90% of the roughly 29 patients comprised males who had bladder-origin urothelial cancer. Once treatment had started, blood was analyzed at 3 weeks (second dose) and again at 6 weeks.

Time point denoted: peripheral blood 6 weeks after treatment start. The CDR3 totals 16 residues. Germline V gene data show CDR1 as SGHDT and CDR2 as YYEEEE. V lost 4 bases to trimming and J lost 8 bases; unmatched junction nucleotides: 12. Study-wide findings and caveats: Patients with durable benefit had greater blood expansion of tumor-associated TCR clones 3 weeks into treatment.

A word on this clone: Its antigen is as yet unknown.

Measured with immunoSEQ multiplex PCR; TCRdb has only the in-frame clones, and not every one. The sample has tens of thousands of clones, about 80% seen once. This receptor was taken from a man aged 70-80 years with urothelial cancer. Sample: PBMCs, taken around atezolizumab (anti-PD-L1) treatment. The chain links TRBV5-6 to TRBJ2-1; 10 positions match TRBD1. CDR3 in DNA: TGTGCCAGCAGCCTCCCGGGACAGGGGTTTTTCGATGAGCAGTTCTTC. Translating it yields CASSLPGQGFFDEQFF.